One sample yielded the 10 T cell receptor beta chains listed below, sequenced in a study of early T cells in non-severe SARS-CoV-2 infection. TCRdb reanalysed the 5' RACE reads using MiXCR and keeps one entry per CDR3 protein. The sample holds over 50,000 distinct CDR3 sequences, roughly a tenth seen once. Sequenced: whole blood. The receptors stem from an adult who was a healthcare worker with PCR-confirmed SARS-CoV-2 infection or an uninfected control (not recorded which).

In its sample, this clonotype was seen many times. This chain links TRBV6-1 with TRBJ1-5; TRBD1 aligns across 9 bases. The germline CDR1 and CDR2 sequences are MNHNS and SASEGT. The CDR3 is 16 amino acids. J gave up 6 bases and V 5 bases, and 11 bases lay outside the gene matches. CDR3 region: CASSFRTQGASQPQHF. In DNA, the CDR3 is TGTGCCAGCAGTTTCAGGACACAGGGGGCTAGTCAGCCCCAGCATTTT.

This clonotype was recorded at least ten times. The chain employs TRBV4-1 and TRBJ1-2; D is uncertain. Between the trimmed V and J ends, which lost 4 bases and 7 bases, there was a span of 16 bases. Germline V gives CDR1 MGHRA, CDR2 YSYEKL. The CDR3 has 14 residues. CDR3 in DNA: TGCGCCAGCAGCCTAGACGGTGAATTTGGTGGCTACACCTTC. Translation gives CASSLDGEFGGYTF.

This clonotype was observed at least ten times. The V and J genes are TRBV2 and TRBJ2-1; TRBD2 is a possible D gene (5 bases). V was shortened by 7 bases and J by 6 bases, with 10 bases between the two germline ends. CDR1 is SNHLY, CDR2 FYNNEI, per germline. There are 12 residues in the CDR3. The CDR3 reads CASMERFNEQFF. Written as DNA, the CDR3 is TGTGCCAGCATGGAGCGGTTCAATGAGCAGTTCTTC.

The chain is built from TRBV29-1 and TRBJ2-5; D possibly corresponds to TRBD1 (5 bases). The CDR3 is made up of 12 amino acids. Between the trimmed V and J ends, which lost 6 bases and 4 bases, there was a span of 12 bases. Germline CDR1 reads SQVTM; CDR2 reads ANQGSEA. CDR3 in amino acids: CSVRFQGETQYF. The CDR3, as DNA: TGCAGCGTACGTTTTCAGGGAGAGACCCAGTACTTC. The complete variable domain, with remaining parts taken from reference TRBV29-1 and TRBJ2-5, reads SAVISQKPSRDICQRGTSLTIQCQVDSQVTMMFWYRQQPGQSLTLIATANQGSEATYESGFVIDKFPISRPNLTFSTLTVSNMSPEDSSIYLCSVRFQGETQYFGPGTRLLVL.

V usage is TRBV7-2 and J usage is TRBJ2-7, with D unclear. Trimming cost V 5 bases and J 7 bases, with 15 bases left between them. CDR1 SGHTA and CDR2 FQGNSA come from the germline V gene. CDR3 length: 13 residues. Written as DNA, the CDR3 is TGTGCCAGCAGCAAACAAGGGCTGGGAGAGCAGTACTTC. It specifies CASSKQGLGEQYF.

This clonotype has more than one count but fewer than ten. This chain uses TRBV12-3 or TRBV12-4 with TRBJ1-5, with TRBD1 as a possible D gene (6 bases). This CDR3 has 17 amino acids. Between the trimmed V and J ends, which lost 7 bases and 5 bases, there was a span of 24 bases. The CDR3 coding sequence is TGTGCCAGCACCTCATTTTTAGGGGGGGATATTGATCAGCCCCAGCATTTT. Its protein product is CASTSFLGGDIDQPQHF.

Ten or more counts support this clonotype. V usage is TRBV7-6 and J usage is TRBJ2-7; 7 bases agree with TRBD1. Germline V gives CDR1 SGHVS, CDR2 FNYEAQ. The ends lost 3 bases at V and 0 bases at J; junction bases unmatched: 5. This CDR3 spans 15 amino acids. CDR3 protein: CASSLGAGGSYEQYF. The CDR3 region has the DNA TGTGCCAGCAGCTTGGGGGCAGGGGGCTCCTACGAGCAGTACTTC.

In its sample, this clonotype is medium-sized. This chain connects TRBV2 to TRBJ1-2; 9 nucleotides match TRBD1. Germline assignment: CDR1 SNHLY and CDR2 FYNNEI. V dropped 8 bases and J dropped 8; count of bases not matched to a gene: 6. This CDR3 spans 12 amino acids. The CDR3 DNA is TGTGCCAGCGGGGACAGGGAGTTGGGCTACACCTTC. Translation: CASGDRELGYTF.

This clonotype was counted at least ten times. This rearrangement joins TRBV11-2 to TRBJ2-2, with D hard to call. V was pared by 0 bases and J by 9 bases, with 14 bases between. The CDR3 spans 15 residues. CDR1 is SGHAT and CDR2 is FQNNGV in the germline V gene. The CDR3 nucleotides are TGTGCCAGCAGCTTAGATGCGGCAGTGAAAAGGGAGCTGTTTTTT. It encodes CASSLDAAVKRELFF.

Many counts were recorded for this clonotype. The CDR3 region has the DNA TGTGCCAGCAGCGGGGGACAGCGAAGACTTGGGCAGTACTTC. This translates into CASSGGQRRLGQYF. The chain uses TRBV5-6 and TRBJ2-7; the match to TRBD1 covers 7 bases. There are 14 residues in the CDR3. Germline CDR1 and CDR2: SGHDT and YYEEEE. V lost 4 bases and J lost 9; bases outside the gene matches: 13. Filled out from reference TRBV5-6 and TRBJ2-7, the complete variable domain reads DAGVTQSPTHLIKTRGQQVTLRCSPKSGHDTVSWYQQALGQGPQFIFQYYEEEERQRGNFPDRFSGHQFPNYSSELNVNALLLGDSALYLCASSGGQRRLGQYFGPGTRLTVT.